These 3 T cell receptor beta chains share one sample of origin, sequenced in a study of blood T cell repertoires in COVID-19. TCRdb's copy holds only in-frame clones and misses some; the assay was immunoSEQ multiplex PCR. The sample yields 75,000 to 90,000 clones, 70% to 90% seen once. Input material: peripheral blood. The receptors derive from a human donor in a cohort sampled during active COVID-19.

CDR3 DNA: TGTGCCAGCAGCCCCGACAGGGGTGGCAATCAGCCCCAGCATTTT. Translated: CASSPDRGGNQPQHF. The chain is built from TRBV7-9 and TRBJ1-5; 8 nucleotides align to TRBD1. The germline V gene encodes CDR1 SEHNR and CDR2 FQNEAQ (reference sequence). The V gene end was trimmed by 5 bases and the J gene end by 2 bases; junction bases not matched to a gene: 5. This CDR3 is built from 15 residues.

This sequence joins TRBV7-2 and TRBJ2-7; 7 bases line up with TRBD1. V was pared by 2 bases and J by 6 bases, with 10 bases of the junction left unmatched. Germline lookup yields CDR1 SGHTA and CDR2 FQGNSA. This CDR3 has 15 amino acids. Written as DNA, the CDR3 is TGTGCCAGCAGCTTATCGGCTCGGGACAGTTCCGAGCAGTACTTC. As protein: CASSLSARDSSEQYF.

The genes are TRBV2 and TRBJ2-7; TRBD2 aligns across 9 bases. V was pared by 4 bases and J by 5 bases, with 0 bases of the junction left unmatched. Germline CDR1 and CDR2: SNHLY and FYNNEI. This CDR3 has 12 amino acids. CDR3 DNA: TGTGCCAGCAGTGGGACTAGCGACGAGCAGTACTTC. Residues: CASSGTSDEQYF.